The subject of this entry is one TCR beta chain. Other DNA sequences within the sample encode an identical CDR3. The sample originates from a study of blood T cell repertoires in COVID-19. Study overall: PBMCs, B-cell-depleted T cells, or T cells provided the cDNA or gDNA that made up the material.

The V gene's germline CDR1 is SEHNR and CDR2 FQNEAQ (reference sequence). This CDR3 has 15 amino acids. V dropped 5 bases and J dropped 3; count of bases not matched to a gene: 4. Original methodology: Amplification from reference gene primers served as the basis for estimated nucleated cell counts. The assay was immunoSEQ multiplex PCR, and TCRdb's table has in-frame clones only and misses some. That table supplies the V and J calls and clone size; D and trimming were determined from the DNA. The repertoire includes 25,000 to 40,000 clones, 91% of them detected once, and 4.5% to 6% sits in the top ten.

Sequences were obtained from peripheral blood. This clonotype was obtained from a human donor in a cohort sampled during active COVID-19. The chain uses TRBV7-9 and TRBJ2-1, with TRBD2 identical over 10 bases. CDR3 bases: TGTGCCAGCAGCCCGCGACTAGCGGGCTACAATGAGCAGTTCTTC. Its protein is CASSPRLAGYNEQFF.